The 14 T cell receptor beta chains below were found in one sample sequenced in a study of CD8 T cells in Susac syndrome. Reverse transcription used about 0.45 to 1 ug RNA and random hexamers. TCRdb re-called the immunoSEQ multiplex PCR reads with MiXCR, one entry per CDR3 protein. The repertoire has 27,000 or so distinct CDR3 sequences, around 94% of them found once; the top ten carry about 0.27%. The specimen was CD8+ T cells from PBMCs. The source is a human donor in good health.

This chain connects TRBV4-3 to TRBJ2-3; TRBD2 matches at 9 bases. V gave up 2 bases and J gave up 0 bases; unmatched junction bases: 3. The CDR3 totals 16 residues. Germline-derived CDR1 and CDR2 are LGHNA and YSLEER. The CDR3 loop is CASSQLRGGSTDTQYF. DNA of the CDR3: TGCGCCAGCAGCCAATTGCGGGGGGGGAGCACAGATACGCAGTATTTT.

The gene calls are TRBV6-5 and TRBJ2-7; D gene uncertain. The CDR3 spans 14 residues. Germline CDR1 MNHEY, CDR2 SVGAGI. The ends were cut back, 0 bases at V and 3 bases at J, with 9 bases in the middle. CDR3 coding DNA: TGTGCCAGCAGTTACTCAAGTTCGATCTACGAGCAGTACTTC. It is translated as CASSYSSSIYEQYF.

This chain's CDR3 is CASSTESSYGYTF. The CDR3 DNA follows: TGTGCCAGTAGTACCGAAAGTTCCTATGGCTACACCTTC. The gene calls are TRBV19 and TRBJ1-2, with D unclear. The V end lost 4 bases, the J end lost 4 bases, and 10 bases lay between the germline ends. CDR1 is LNHDA, CDR2 SQIVND, per germline (reference sequence). The CDR3 has 13 amino acids.

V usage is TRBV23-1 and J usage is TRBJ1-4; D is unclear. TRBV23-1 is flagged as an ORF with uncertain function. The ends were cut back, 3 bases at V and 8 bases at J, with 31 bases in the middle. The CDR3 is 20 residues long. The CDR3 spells CASSHKLTCWRVKSREKLFF. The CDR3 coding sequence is TGCGCCAGCAGTCACAAACTGACCTGCTGGAGGGTTAAATCAAGAGAAAAACTGTTTTTT.

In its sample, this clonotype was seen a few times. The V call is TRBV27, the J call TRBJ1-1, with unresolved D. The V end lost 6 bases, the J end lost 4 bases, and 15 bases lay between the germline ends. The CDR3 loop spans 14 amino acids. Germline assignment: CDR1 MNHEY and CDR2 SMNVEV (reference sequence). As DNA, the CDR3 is TGTGCCAGCAGCCTATCCCGGGGTGGCACTGAAGCTTTCTTT. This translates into CASSLSRGGTEAFF.

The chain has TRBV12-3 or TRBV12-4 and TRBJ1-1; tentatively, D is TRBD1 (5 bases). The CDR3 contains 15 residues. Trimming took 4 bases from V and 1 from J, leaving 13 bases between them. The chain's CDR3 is CASSSRGGTNTEAFF. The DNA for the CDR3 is TGTGCCAGCAGTTCACGAGGAGGGACGAACACTGAAGCTTTCTTT.

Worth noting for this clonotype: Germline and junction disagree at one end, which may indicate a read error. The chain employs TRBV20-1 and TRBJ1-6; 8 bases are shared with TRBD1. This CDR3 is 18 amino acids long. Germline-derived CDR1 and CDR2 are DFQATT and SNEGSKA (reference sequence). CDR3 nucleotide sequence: TGCAGTGCTAGCGCGGACAGGGATAGAATCTCCTATAATTCGCCCCTCCACTTT. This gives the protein CSASADRDRISYNSPLHF.

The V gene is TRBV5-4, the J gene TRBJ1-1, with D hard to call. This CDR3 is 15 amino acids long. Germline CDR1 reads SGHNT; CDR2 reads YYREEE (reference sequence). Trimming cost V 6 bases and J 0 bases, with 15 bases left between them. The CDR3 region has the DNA TGTGCCAGCACAAGAGAGGAGACCATGAACACTGAAGCTTTCTTT. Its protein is CASTREETMNTEAFF.

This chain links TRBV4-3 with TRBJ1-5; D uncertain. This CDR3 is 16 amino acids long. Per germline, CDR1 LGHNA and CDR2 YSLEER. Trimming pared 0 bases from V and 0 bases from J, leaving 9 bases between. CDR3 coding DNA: TGCGCCAGCAGCCAAGATTGGGCGGATAGCAATCAGCCCCAGCATTTT. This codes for CASSQDWADSNQPQHF.

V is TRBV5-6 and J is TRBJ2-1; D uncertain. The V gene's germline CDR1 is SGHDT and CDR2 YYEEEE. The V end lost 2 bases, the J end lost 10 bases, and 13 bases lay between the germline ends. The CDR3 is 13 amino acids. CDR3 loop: CASSLGPQAEQFF. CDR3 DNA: TGTGCCAGCAGCTTAGGACCGCAAGCCGAGCAGTTCTTC.

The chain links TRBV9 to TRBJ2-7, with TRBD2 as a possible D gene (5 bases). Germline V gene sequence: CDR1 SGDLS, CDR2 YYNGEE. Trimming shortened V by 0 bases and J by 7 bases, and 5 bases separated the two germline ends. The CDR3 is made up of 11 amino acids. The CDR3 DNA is TGTGCCAGCAGCGTAGGGAGGGAGCAGTACTTC. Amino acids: CASSVGREQYF.

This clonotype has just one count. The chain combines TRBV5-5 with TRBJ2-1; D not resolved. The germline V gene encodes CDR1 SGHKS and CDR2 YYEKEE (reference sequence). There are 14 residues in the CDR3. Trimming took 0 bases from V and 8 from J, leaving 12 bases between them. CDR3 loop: CASSLEDARDEQFF. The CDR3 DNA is TGTGCCAGCAGCTTGGAGGACGCTCGGGATGAGCAGTTCTTC.

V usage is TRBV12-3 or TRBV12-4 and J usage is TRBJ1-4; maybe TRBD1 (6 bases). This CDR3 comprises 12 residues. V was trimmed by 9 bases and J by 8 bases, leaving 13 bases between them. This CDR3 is CASGGMKEKLFF. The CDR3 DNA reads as TGTGCCAGTGGGGGCATGAAGGAAAAACTGTTTTTT.

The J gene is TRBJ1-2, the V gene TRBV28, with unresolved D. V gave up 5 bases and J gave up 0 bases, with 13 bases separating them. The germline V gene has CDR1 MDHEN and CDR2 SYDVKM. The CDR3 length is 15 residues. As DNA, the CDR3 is TGTGCCAGCAGTCCCCGTCGGGGAGCTAACTATGGCTACACCTTC. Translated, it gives CASSPRRGANYGYTF.